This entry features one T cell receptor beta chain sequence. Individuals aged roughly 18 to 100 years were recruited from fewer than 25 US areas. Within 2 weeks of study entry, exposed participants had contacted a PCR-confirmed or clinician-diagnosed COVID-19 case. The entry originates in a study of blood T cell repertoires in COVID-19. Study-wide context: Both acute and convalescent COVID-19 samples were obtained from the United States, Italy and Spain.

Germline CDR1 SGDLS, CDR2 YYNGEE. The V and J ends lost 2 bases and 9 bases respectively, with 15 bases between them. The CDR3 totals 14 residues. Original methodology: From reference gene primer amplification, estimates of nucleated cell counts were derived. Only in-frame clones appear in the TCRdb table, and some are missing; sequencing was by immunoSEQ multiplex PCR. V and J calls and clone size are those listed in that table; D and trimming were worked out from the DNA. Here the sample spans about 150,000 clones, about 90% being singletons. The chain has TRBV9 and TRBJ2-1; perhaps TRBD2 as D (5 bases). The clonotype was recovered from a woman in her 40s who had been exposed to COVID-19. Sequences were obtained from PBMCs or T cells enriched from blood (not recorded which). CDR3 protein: CASSVGEVGSEQFF. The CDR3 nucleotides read TGTGCCAGCAGCGTTGGTGAGGTTGGGAGTGAGCAGTTCTTC.